This note documents a single T cell receptor (beta chain) sequence. This entry comes from a study of technical replicates of blood from several donors. TCRdb's table, derived via immunoSEQ multiplex PCR, lists solely in-frame clones and lacks some. The sample has tens of thousands of clones, around 84% seen once. This TCR came from a human donor in good health. Some clones in this sample may be carry-over from other donors' samples. Source material: PBMCs.

CDR3 bases: TGTGCCAGCACCGAGGGCTATAGCAATCAGCCCCAGCATTTT. Translating gives CASTEGYSNQPQHF. This sequence joins TRBV2 and TRBJ1-5, with D hard to call. Germline V gene sequence: CDR1 SNHLY, CDR2 FYNNEI. The CDR3 sequence is 14 residues long. Trimming cost V 7 bases and J 0 bases, with 10 bases left between them.